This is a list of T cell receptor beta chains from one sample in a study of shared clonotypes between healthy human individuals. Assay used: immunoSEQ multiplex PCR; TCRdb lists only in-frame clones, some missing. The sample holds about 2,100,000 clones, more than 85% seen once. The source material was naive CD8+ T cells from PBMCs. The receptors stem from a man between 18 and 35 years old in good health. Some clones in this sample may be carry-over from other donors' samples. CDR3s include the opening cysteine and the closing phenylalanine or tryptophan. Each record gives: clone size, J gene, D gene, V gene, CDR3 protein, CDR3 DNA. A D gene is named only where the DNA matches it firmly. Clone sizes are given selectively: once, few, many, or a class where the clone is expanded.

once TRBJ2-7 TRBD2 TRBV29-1 CSVELAGALSYEQYF TGCAGCGTTGAACTTGCGGGAGCCCTCTCCTACGAGCAGTACTTC
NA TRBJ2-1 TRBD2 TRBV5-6 CASSFASGSYNEQFF TGTGCCAGCAGCTTCGCTAGCGGGAGCTACAATGAGCAGTTCTTC
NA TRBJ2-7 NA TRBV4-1 CASSPSAGTYEQYF TGCGCCAGCAGCCCTTCGGCAGGAACCTACGAGCAGTACTTC
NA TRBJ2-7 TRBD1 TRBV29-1 CSAGTGNPYEQYF TGCAGCGCAGGGACAGGGAATCCCTACGAGCAGTACTTC
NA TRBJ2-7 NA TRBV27 CASSPGSYEQYF TGTGCCAGCAGTCCGGGGTCCTACGAGCAGTACTTC
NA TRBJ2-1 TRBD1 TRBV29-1 CSVQQGNEQFF TGCAGCGTTCAACAGGGGAATGAGCAGTTCTTC
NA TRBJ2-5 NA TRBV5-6 CASSPGVQETQYF TGTGCCAGCAGCCCGGGGGTCCAAGAGACCCAGTACTTC
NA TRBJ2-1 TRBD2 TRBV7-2 CASSDGTSAYNEQFF TGTGCCAGCAGCGATGGGACTAGCGCCTACAATGAGCAGTTCTTC
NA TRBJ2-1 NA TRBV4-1 CASSLGVGEQFF TGCGCCAGCAGCCTAGGGGTGGGTGAGCAGTTCTTC
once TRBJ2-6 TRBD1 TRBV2 CARTDRESSGANVLTF TGTGCCAGGACGGACAGGGAGAGCTCTGGGGCCAACGTCCTGACTTTC
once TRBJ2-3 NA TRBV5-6 CASSFSLWGSTDTQYF TGTGCCAGCAGCTTTTCGCTTTGGGGAAGCACAGATACGCAGTATTTT
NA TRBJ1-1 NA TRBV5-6 CASSFVGNTEAFF TGTGCCAGCAGCTTCGTCGGGAACACTGAAGCTTTCTTT
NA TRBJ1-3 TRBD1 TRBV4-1 CASSVTGRKLENTIYF TGCGCCAGCAGTGTGACAGGGAGAAAGTTAGAAAACACCATATATTTT
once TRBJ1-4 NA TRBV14 CASSQGPRGLNEKLFF TGTGCCAGCAGCCAAGGTCCTAGGGGTCTTAATGAAAAACTGTTTTTT
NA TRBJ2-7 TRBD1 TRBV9 CASSPSGTGTHEQYF TGTGCCAGCAGCCCCAGTGGGACAGGGACTCACGAGCAGTACTTC
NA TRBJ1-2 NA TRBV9 CASSAQDFKQGANYGYTF TGTGCCAGCAGCGCACAAGACTTCAAACAGGGAGCTAACTATGGCTACACCTTC
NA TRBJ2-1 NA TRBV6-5 CASSYSNNYNEQFF TGTGCCAGCAGTTACTCCAACAATTACAATGAGCAGTTCTTC
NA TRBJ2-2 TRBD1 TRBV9 CASSINSRTGNTGELFF TGTGCCAGCAGCATAAACTCACGGACAGGAAACACCGGGGAGCTGTTTTTT
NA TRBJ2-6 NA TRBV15 CATSRGRSGANVLTF TGTGCCACCAGCAGGGGGCGCTCTGGGGCCAACGTCCTGACTTTC
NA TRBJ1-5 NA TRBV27 CASSPRETSQPQHF TGTGCCAGCAGTCCCAGGGAGACCAGTCAGCCCCAGCATTTT
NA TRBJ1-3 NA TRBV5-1 CASSSNSFSGNTIYF TGCGCCAGCAGCAGTAACTCTTTCTCTGGAAACACCATATATTTT
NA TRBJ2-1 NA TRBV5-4 CASSFGGEGYNEQFF TGTGCCAGCAGCTTTGGCGGAGAAGGGTACAATGAGCAGTTCTTC
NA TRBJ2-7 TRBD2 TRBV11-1 CASSQREGAEQYF TGTGCCAGCAGCCAGCGGGAGGGGGCCGAGCAGTACTTC
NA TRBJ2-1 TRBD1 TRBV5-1 CATSGTGRRNEQFF TGCGCCACCTCCGGGACAGGGAGAAGGAATGAGCAGTTCTTC